This T cell receptor (beta chain) is drawn from a study of T cells in women clearing cervical HPV infection. A word on this clone: The CDR3 end is not reached by the read, which stops 3 residues before it; the germline J gene fills it in.

The germline V and J ends were trimmed by 7 bases and 3 bases, with 9 bases remaining between them. CDR1 is LNHDA, CDR2 SQIVND, per germline (reference sequence). The CDR3 spans 12 residues. TCRdb's table, derived via immunoSEQ multiplex PCR, lists solely in-frame clones and lacks some. The table lists more than 30,000 clones. The source material was blood buffy coat. V and J are TRBV19 and TRBJ1-2; the D is unclear. This clonotype originated in a woman between 18 and 69 years old with a cervical HPV16 infection that either progressed to CIN3+ or cleared (not recorded which). This chain's CDR3 is CASIGGHYGYTF. Partial CDR3 DNA: TGTGCCAGTATCGGCGGCCACTATGGC.